Listed here is a single TCR beta chain. This sample is part of a study of blood T cell repertoires in COVID-19. Study background: Specimens from acute and convalescent COVID-19 originated in the United States, Italy and Spain.

Seattle patient enrollment occurred during active infection, with longitudinal follow-up thereafter. V lost 0 bases to trimming and J lost 5 bases; unmatched junction nucleotides: 6. Per the germline V gene, CDR1 is SGHDT and CDR2 is YYEEEE. This CDR3 is built from 15 residues. TCRdb's copy holds only in-frame clones and misses some; the assay was immunoSEQ multiplex PCR. The repertoire holds more than 95,000 clones, with roughly four fifths as singletons. The source of this sequence is a man aged 25 to 40 with COVID-19, enrolled during active disease. The rearrangement joins TRBV5-6 to TRBJ1-1, with TRBD1 matching over 8 bases. Source material: peripheral blood. The CDR3 DNA is TGTGCCAGCAGCTTGGTCGGACAGGGAGATACTGAAGCTTTCTTT. Residues: CASSLVGQGDTEAFF. Looking up the rest from reference TRBV5-6 and TRBJ1-1 gives the full variable domain: DAGVTQSPTHLIKTRGQQVTLRCSPKSGHDTVSWYQQALGQGPQFIFQYYEEEERQRGNFPDRFSGHQFPNYSSELNVNALLLGDSALYLCASSLVGQGDTEAFFGQGTRLTVV.